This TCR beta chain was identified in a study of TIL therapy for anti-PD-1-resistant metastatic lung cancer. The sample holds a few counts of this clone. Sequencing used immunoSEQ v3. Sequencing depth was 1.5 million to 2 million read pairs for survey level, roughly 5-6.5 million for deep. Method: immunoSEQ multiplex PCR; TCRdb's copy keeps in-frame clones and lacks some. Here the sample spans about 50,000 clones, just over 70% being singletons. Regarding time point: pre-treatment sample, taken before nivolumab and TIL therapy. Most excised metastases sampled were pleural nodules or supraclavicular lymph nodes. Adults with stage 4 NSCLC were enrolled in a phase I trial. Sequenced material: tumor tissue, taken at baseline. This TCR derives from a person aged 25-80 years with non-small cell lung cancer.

DNA for the CDR3: TGTGCCAGCAGTGAAGGGCGTACAAGGAATTCACCCCTCCACTTT. As protein: CASSEGRTRNSPLHF. The rearrangement links TRBV6-1 to TRBJ1-6; D is unresolved. The CDR3 totals 15 residues. V lost 1 base and J 7 bases, leaving 11 bases between the germline ends. Germline V gene data show CDR1 as MNHNS and CDR2 as SASEGT.